Below, 21 T cell receptor beta chains from the same sample are listed, as sequenced in a study of cytomegalovirus exposure and HLA in healthy donors. PCR involved 60 Vbeta and 13 Jbeta primers. Only in-frame clones appear in the TCRdb table, and some are missing; sequencing was by immunoSEQ multiplex PCR. The data hold roughly 120,000 clones, with about three quarters observed a single time. The sequenced material came from PBMCs. The receptor set was obtained from a human donor in good health.

The chain combines TRBV29-1 with TRBJ2-5; TRBD1 matches at 10 bases. Per the germline V gene, CDR1 is SQVTM and CDR2 is ANQGSEA. The CDR3 loop spans 14 amino acids. V trimming: 6 bases; J trimming: 5 bases; junction bases outside the gene matches: 9. This CDR3 reads CSVLGQGGEETQYF. DNA of the CDR3: TGCAGCGTCCTTGGACAGGGGGGCGAGGAGACCCAGTACTTC.

The sample holds one count of this clone. The chain links TRBV29-1 to TRBJ2-3, with 11 bases matching TRBD2. With V trimmed by 3 bases and J by 6 bases, 8 bases remained unmatched. From germline, CDR1 is SQVTM and CDR2 ANQGSEA. The CDR3 runs 15 residues. The CDR3 DNA is TGCAGCGTTGAGGGTAGCGGGGGGGCAGTTGATACGCAGTATTTT. It translates to CSVEGSGGAVDTQYF.

The chain carries TRBV28 and TRBJ2-3; D unresolved. CDR3 length: 15 residues. Trimming shortened V by 7 bases and J by 1 base, and 15 bases separated the two germline ends. From germline, CDR1 is MDHEN and CDR2 SYDVKM. The CDR3 loop reads CASTPGGTGTDTQYF. The CDR3 bases are TGTGCCAGCACCCCAGGTGGTACTGGCACAGATACGCAGTATTTT. Full variable domain (missing parts from reference TRBV28 and TRBJ2-3): DVKVTQSSRYLVKRTGEKVFLECVQDMDHENMFWYRQDPGLGLRLIYFSYDVKMKEKGDIPEGYSVSREKKERFSLILESASTNQTSMYLCASTPGGTGTDTQYFGPGTRLTVL.

This chain uses TRBV6-5 with TRBJ2-2; D unresolved. This CDR3 comprises 11 residues. CDR1 is MNHEY and CDR2 is SVGAGI in the germline V gene. V lost 10 bases and J lost 5, with 8 bases in between. CDR3 nucleotide sequence: TGTGCCACCAGGCAGACCGGGGAGCTGTTTTTT. It yields the protein CATRQTGELFF.

This clone was counted a single time. The chain carries TRBV19 and TRBJ1-5, with D unresolved. The V end lost 6 bases, the J end lost 4 bases, and 10 bases lay between the germline ends. From germline, CDR1 is LNHDA and CDR2 SQIVND (reference sequence). The CDR3 spans 13 residues. CDR3 residues: CASRKRENQPQHF. In DNA, the CDR3 is TGTGCCAGTAGGAAGAGGGAGAATCAGCCCCAGCATTTT.

This chain connects TRBV5-4 to TRBJ2-1; maybe TRBD2 (6 bases). The CDR3 runs to 17 residues. Germline V lookup: CDR1 SGHNT, CDR2 YYREEE (reference sequence). V was clipped by 3 bases and J by 0 bases, with 16 bases between them. CDR3 amino acids: CASSSFTGTDSYNEQFF. The CDR3 DNA reads TGTGCCAGCAGCTCCTTTACCGGGACTGACTCCTACAATGAGCAGTTCTTC.

V gene TRBV6-6 combines with J gene TRBJ1-2, with 7 bases lining up with TRBD1. Looked up from germline, CDR1 is MNHNY and CDR2 is SVGAGI (reference sequence). CDR3 length: 14 amino acids. V was clipped by 2 bases and J by 10 bases; unmatched bases: 10. CDR3 sequence reads: CASSYTDRAWAYTF. In DNA, the CDR3 is TGTGCCAGCAGTTACACAGACAGGGCGTGGGCCTACACCTTC.

The chain uses TRBV6-4 and TRBJ2-1; 10 nucleotides align to TRBD2. The germline gives CDR1 MRHNA, CDR2 SNTAGT. This CDR3 spans 16 amino acids. V shed 4 bases, J shed 2 bases, and the junction held 5 bases outside the gene matches. For the CDR3, the DNA is TGTGCCAGCAGTGGCCCCCTAGCGGGGGCCTACAATGAGCAGTTCTTC. The encoded protein is CASSGPLAGAYNEQFF.

V and J are TRBV6-6 and TRBJ2-7; 7 nucleotides line up with TRBD1. The V segment lost 6 bases and the J segment 4 bases; nucleotides outside the gene matches: 9. Germline V CDR1 and CDR2: MNHNY, SVGAGI (reference sequence). This CDR3 region has 14 residues. The CDR3 here is CASRDSGQRYEQYF. DNA for the CDR3: TGTGCCAGCAGGGACTCGGGACAGCGTTACGAGCAGTACTTC.

V usage is TRBV4-2 and J usage is TRBJ1-5, with 8 bases identical to TRBD1. The CDR3 totals 15 residues. Germline V gene sequence: CDR1 LGHNA, CDR2 YNFKEQ. V was pared by 3 bases and J by 2 bases, with 3 bases of the junction left unmatched. The CDR3 DNA reads TGTGCCAGCAGCCAGGCGACAGGGGGCAATCAGCCCCAGCATTTT. It codes for CASSQATGGNQPQHF.

The rearrangement joins TRBV27 to TRBJ2-7, with TRBD1 as a possible D gene (6 bases). This CDR3 comprises 15 residues. V lost 4 bases and J 0 bases, leaving 13 bases between the germline ends. Per germline, CDR1 MNHEY and CDR2 SMNVEV (reference sequence). The CDR3 bases are TGTGCCAGCAGTTCATCCGGGACAATCTCCTACGAGCAGTACTTC. Its translation is CASSSSGTISYEQYF.

The chain recombines TRBV4-1 with TRBJ1-4; D not resolved. The CDR3 is 14 amino acids. The V gene's germline CDR1 is MGHRA and CDR2 YSYEKL. The V end lost 1 base, the J end lost 3 bases, and 6 bases lay between the germline ends. CDR3 in DNA: TGCGCCAGCAGCCAAGCCGGGGCTAATGAAAAACTGTTTTTT. Its translation is CASSQAGANEKLFF.

The CDR3 loop is CASSVDGGAIYEQFF. Here the CDR3 DNA reads TGTGCCAGCAGCGTAGACGGGGGGGCTATATATGAGCAGTTCTTC. The rearrangement links TRBV9 to TRBJ2-1; 8 bases map to TRBD2. The V and J ends lost 0 bases and 8 bases, in that order; junction bases with no gene match: 7. CDR3 length: 15 amino acids. CDR1 is SGDLS, CDR2 YYNGEE, per germline.

The J gene is TRBJ2-1, the V gene TRBV10-3; TRBD2 is a possible D gene (5 bases). V lost 8 bases and J 8 bases, leaving 13 bases between the germline ends. CDR1 ENHRY and CDR2 SYGVKD come from the germline V gene. This CDR3 comprises 12 residues. The DNA of the CDR3 is TGTGCCATCCGGGATGCCCTCGATGAGCAGTTCTTC. Amino acid sequence: CAIRDALDEQFF.

V usage is TRBV5-1 and J usage is TRBJ1-1; unclear D gene. The germline CDR1 and CDR2 sequences are SGHRS and YFSETQ. Trimming took 2 bases from V and 1 from J, leaving 6 bases between them. The CDR3 is 13 amino acids. CDR3 region: CASSFSENTEAFF. CDR3 coding DNA: TGCGCCAGCAGCTTCAGTGAGAACACTGAAGCTTTCTTT.

This clone was detected once. The J gene is TRBJ1-5, the V gene TRBV29-1; D might be TRBD1 (5 bases). The V gene's germline CDR1 is SQVTM and CDR2 ANQGSEA. V gave up 4 bases and J gave up 13 bases, with 14 bases separating them. This CDR3 has 11 residues. The CDR3 nucleotides are TGCAGCGTTGTTTCACAGGCAGTTCAGCATTTT. It is translated as CSVVSQAVQHF.

This chain connects TRBV14 to TRBJ1-6; D not resolved. V lost 2 bases to trimming and J lost 6 bases, with 8 bases between them. Germline lookup yields CDR1 SGHDN and CDR2 FVKESK. The CDR3 consists of 14 residues. CDR3 sequence (DNA): TGTGCCAGCAGCCAACGGGTAAGTAATTCACCCCTCCACTTT. Residues: CASSQRVSNSPLHF.

CDR3 amino acids: CASSNLEGLSGQYF. The DNA for the CDR3 is TGTGCCAGCAGTAACCTTGAAGGACTATCAGGGCAGTATTTT. The chain uses TRBV6-1 and TRBJ2-3; D may be TRBD2 (6 bases). Per the germline V gene, CDR1 is MNHNS and CDR2 is SASEGT. Between the trimmed V and J ends, which lost 5 bases and 11 bases, there was a span of 20 bases. The CDR3 extends over 14 amino acids.

The chain couples TRBV7-9 to TRBJ2-7; 9 bases agree with TRBD1. This CDR3 region has 14 residues. Germline CDR1 SEHNR, CDR2 FQNEAQ (reference sequence). The V segment lost 5 bases and the J segment 5 bases; nucleotides outside the gene matches: 7. In nucleotides, the CDR3 is TGTGCCAGCAGCCGGACAGGGGCCTTGCACGAGCAGTACTTC. This encodes CASSRTGALHEQYF.

This chain uses TRBV14 with TRBJ1-3, with unresolved D. The CDR3 totals 15 residues. With 4 bases removed from V and 2 bases from J, the gap between germline ends came to 12 bases. Looked up from germline, CDR1 is SGHDN and CDR2 is FVKESK. This chain's CDR3 is CASSLRWATGNTIYF. The CDR3 DNA reads TGTGCCAGCAGCCTCCGATGGGCGACTGGAAACACCATATATTTT.

The chain recombines TRBV5-1 with TRBJ2-3, with D possibly TRBD1 on 5 matching bases. The V gene's germline CDR1 is SGHRS and CDR2 YFSETQ. Between the trimmed V and J ends, which lost 4 bases and 2 bases, there was a span of 11 bases. The CDR3 is 14 residues long. The CDR3 DNA reads as TGCGCCAGCAGCCTTGAAGGGGACACAGATACGCAGTATTTT. This sequence encodes CASSLEGDTDTQYF.